These 32 T cell receptor beta chains came from one sample sequenced in a study of blood T cell repertoires in COVID-19. Assay: immunoSEQ multiplex PCR; the TCRdb copy retains only in-frame clones and omits some. The sample records approximately 140,000 clones, around 87% being singletons. The source material was PBMCs or T cells enriched from blood (not recorded which). The receptors derive from a woman younger than 45 with acute COVID-19.

This chain links TRBV28 with TRBJ1-1, with D unclear. Germline-derived CDR1 and CDR2 are MDHEN and SYDVKM. There are 13 residues in the CDR3. Between the trimmed V and J ends, which lost 2 bases and 1 base, there was a span of 5 bases. The CDR3 sequence is CASSLLSNTEAFF. The CDR3 DNA follows: TGTGCCAGCAGTTTACTTTCGAACACTGAAGCTTTCTTT.

The rearrangement joins TRBV5-1 to TRBJ2-1, with 11 positions matching TRBD2. Trimming cost V 4 bases and J 6 bases; bases outside gene matches: 3. CDR3 length equals 14 residues. CDR1 is SGHRS, CDR2 YFSETQ, per germline. CDR3 nucleotides: TGCGCCAGCAGCCTCGGGACTAGCGGCAATGAGCAGTTCTTC. Translating it yields CASSLGTSGNEQFF.

The gene calls are TRBV19 and TRBJ1-4; 9 bases line up with TRBD1. J lost 5 bases, V lost 9 bases, and 7 bases had no gene match. The CDR3 has 14 amino acids. Germline V gives CDR1 LNHDA, CDR2 SQIVND (reference sequence). The DNA for the CDR3 is TGTGCCAGCGCCCAGGGGACAGGGAATGAAAAACTGTTTTTT. Translated: CASAQGTGNEKLFF. Filled out from reference TRBV19 and TRBJ1-4, the complete variable domain reads DGGITQSPKYLFRKEGQNVTLSCEQNLNHDAMYWYRQDPGQGLRLIYYSQIVNDFQKGDIAEGYSVSREKKESFPLTVTSAQKNPTAFYLCASAQGTGNEKLFFGSGTQLSVL.

This chain joins TRBV28 and TRBJ1-1; D gene unclear. CDR1 is MDHEN and CDR2 is SYDVKM in the germline V gene. This CDR3 has 14 amino acids. V lost 3 bases to trimming and J lost 1 base, with 9 bases between them. As DNA, the CDR3 is TGTGCCAGCAGTTTGATTGACACGAACACTGAAGCTTTCTTT. It encodes CASSLIDTNTEAFF.

The rearrangement links TRBV11-2 to TRBJ2-1; tentatively, D is TRBD2 (6 bases). Germline CDR1 reads SGHAT; CDR2 reads FQNNGV. V was trimmed by 0 bases and J by 12 bases, leaving 18 bases between them. The CDR3 totals 15 residues. The CDR3 coding sequence is TGTGCCAGCAGCTTAGAAGCAGGGACTCGATGGGGGCAGTTCTTC. Residues: CASSLEAGTRWGQFF.

The CDR3 is CASSLAGGRQYIQYF. The DNA of the CDR3 is TGTGCCAGCAGCTTGGCCGGCGGGAGGCAATACATTCAGTACTTC. The chain couples TRBV5-6 to TRBJ2-4; 8 nucleotides line up with TRBD2. Germline lookup yields CDR1 SGHDT and CDR2 YYEEEE. CDR3 size: 15 residues. V lost 0 bases, J lost 8 bases, and 7 bases stayed unmatched.

The chain links TRBV19 to TRBJ1-5; 8 bases align to TRBD1. This CDR3 has 16 amino acids. The germline V gene encodes CDR1 LNHDA and CDR2 SQIVND (reference sequence). Trimming took 1 base from V and 3 from J; bases not matched to a gene: 5. This chain's CDR3 is CASSIATGALNQPQHF. CDR3 DNA sequence: TGTGCCAGTAGTATAGCGACAGGGGCCCTCAATCAGCCCCAGCATTTT.

The table lists this clone with a few counts. The rearrangement links TRBV4-3 to TRBJ2-2; TRBD2 is a possible D gene (6 bases). Trimming removed 2 bases at V and 1 base at J, with 11 bases between. The CDR3 sequence is 16 residues long. Germline values: CDR1 LGHNA, CDR2 YSLEER. DNA of the CDR3: TGCGCCAGCAGCCAAAGGGACTCCCGGAACACCGGGGAGCTGTTTTTT. Protein sequence: CASSQRDSRNTGELFF.

The V and J genes are TRBV20-1 and TRBJ1-2; a weak D match, TRBD1 (5 bases). This CDR3 has 13 amino acids. Per germline, CDR1 DFQATT and CDR2 SNEGSKA (reference sequence). The V end lost 3 bases, the J end lost 8 bases, and 16 bases lay between the germline ends. CDR3 nucleotide sequence: TGCAGTGCTAGTGTTGGGGGACTGGGGGGCTACACCTTC. This gives the protein CSASVGGLGGYTF.

This chain uses TRBV29-1 with TRBJ2-4, with D maybe TRBD1 (6 bases). V lost 4 bases and J 8 bases, leaving 12 bases between the germline ends. CDR1 and CDR2 from the germline V gene are SQVTM and ANQGSEA. The CDR3 is 12 residues long. The DNA of the CDR3 is TGCAGCGTTGTAGTACAGGGCTACATTCAGTACTTC. Protein sequence: CSVVVQGYIQYF.

In DNA, the CDR3 is TGTGCCAGCAGCTTGGGACAGGGAGGCAATCAGCCCCAGCATTTT. This sequence encodes CASSLGQGGNQPQHF. This chain links TRBV11-2 with TRBJ1-5, with 9 bases fitting TRBD1. CDR3 size: 15 residues. The germline V gene encodes CDR1 SGHAT and CDR2 FQNNGV. J lost 2 bases, V lost 3 bases, and 2 bases had no gene match. Full variable domain (rest looked up from reference TRBV11-2 and TRBJ1-5): EAGVAQSPRYKIIEKRQSVAFWCNPISGHATLYWYQQILGQGPKLLIQFQNNGVVDDSQLPKDRFSAERLKGVDSTLKIQPAKLEDSAVYLCASSLGQGGNQPQHFGDGTRLSIL.

V gene TRBV6-5 combines with J gene TRBJ2-7; 8 bases are a match to TRBD2. This CDR3 region has 16 residues. V lost 3 bases and J lost 3; bases outside the gene matches: 10. Germline CDR1 MNHEY, CDR2 SVGAGI. In DNA form, the CDR3 reads TGTGCCAGCAGTTATTCCGGACGCGGGGGGTACTACGAGCAGTACTTC. Protein: CASSYSGRGGYYEQYF.

The chain uses TRBV6-5 and TRBJ1-2, with 8 bases matching TRBD1. Losses at the gene ends were 4 bases for V and 8 bases for J; bases not matched to a gene: 6. The CDR3 covers 13 residues. Germline CDR1 is MNHEY and CDR2 is SVGAGI. In DNA, the CDR3 is TGTGCCAGCAGTTTAACGGACAGGGACGGCTACACCTTC. This sequence encodes CASSLTDRDGYTF.

CDR3 residues: CASSYVNNQPQHF. In nucleotides, the CDR3 is TGCGCCAGCAGCTACGTAAACAATCAGCCCCAGCATTTT. The chain uses TRBV10-2 and TRBJ1-5; the D is unclear. The V and J ends lost 6 bases and 3 bases respectively, with 9 bases between them. Germline lookup yields CDR1 WSHSY and CDR2 SAAADI. This CDR3 is built from 13 residues.

The chain joins TRBV5-1 to TRBJ1-5; 8 bases line up with TRBD1. After removal of 4 bases from V and 5 bases from J, the junction contained 11 bases not matched to a gene. This CDR3 comprises 16 residues. Germline V gene data show CDR1 as SGHRS and CDR2 as YFSETQ. The CDR3 nucleotides are TGCGCCAGCAGCCCGGCCCCAGGACAGGGAGATCAGCCCCAGCATTTT. Its protein is CASSPAPGQGDQPQHF.

The rearrangement uses TRBV2 and TRBJ1-1; 8 bases match TRBD1. After removal of 5 bases from V and 0 bases from J, the junction contained 11 bases not matched to a gene. The CDR3 spans 17 residues. CDR1 and CDR2 from the germline V gene are SNHLY and FYNNEI. The CDR3 protein is CASSWAGTGSMNTEAFF. In DNA, the CDR3 is TGTGCCAGCAGTTGGGCCGGGACAGGATCCATGAACACTGAAGCTTTCTTT.

This chain links TRBV7-2 with TRBJ2-7; 8 bases are shared with TRBD2. The CDR3 totals 16 residues. In germline, CDR1 is SGHTA, CDR2 FQGNSA. V was clipped by 1 base and J by 0 bases; unmatched bases: 5. CDR3 DNA sequence: TGTGCCAGCAGCTTAGTTAGTAGCGGGGCCTCCTACGAGCAGTACTTC. It encodes CASSLVSSGASYEQYF.

The V and J genes are TRBV2 and TRBJ2-7; D might be TRBD2 (5 bases). This CDR3 region has 12 residues. Deletions cut 2 bases from V and 5 bases from J, with 7 bases between. Germline values: CDR1 SNHLY, CDR2 FYNNEI. The CDR3 is CASSETGNEQYF. The CDR3 DNA reads TGTGCCAGCAGTGAAACGGGGAACGAGCAGTACTTC.

J is TRBJ2-5 and V is TRBV2; D perhaps matches TRBD1 (5 bases). V lost 6 bases to trimming and J lost 1 base, with 9 bases between them. This CDR3 spans 13 amino acids. CDR1 is SNHLY, CDR2 FYNNEI, per germline. This chain's CDR3 is CASSQGIQETQYF. CDR3 DNA: TGTGCCAGCAGCCAGGGAATCCAAGAGACCCAGTACTTC.

This clone has a single count. J is TRBJ2-7 and V is TRBV25-1; 14 bases fit TRBD2. With V trimmed by 4 bases and J by 5 bases, 7 bases remained unmatched. The CDR3 extends over 16 amino acids. CDR1 and CDR2 (germline): MGHDK, SYGVNS. In DNA, the CDR3 is TGTGCCAGCAGTGTTTCCGGGACTAGCGGGAGAAACGAGCAGTACTTC. Translation: CASSVSGTSGRNEQYF.

This sequence joins TRBV11-2 and TRBJ2-4; 7 nucleotides line up with TRBD1. The ends lost 5 bases at V and 5 bases at J; junction bases unmatched: 9. Germline CDR1 is SGHAT and CDR2 is FQNNGV. This CDR3 region has 15 residues. CDR3 loop: CASSHKWDSQNIQYF. In DNA form, the CDR3 reads TGTGCCAGCAGCCATAAGTGGGACAGCCAAAACATTCAGTACTTC. The complete variable domain, with remaining parts taken from reference TRBV11-2 and TRBJ2-4, reads EAGVAQSPRYKIIEKRQSVAFWCNPISGHATLYWYQQILGQGPKLLIQFQNNGVVDDSQLPKDRFSAERLKGVDSTLKIQPAKLEDSAVYLCASSHKWDSQNIQYFGAGTRLSVL.

The chain couples TRBV3-1 (or the pseudogene TRBV3-2) to TRBJ2-7; 7 nucleotides align to TRBD2. Looked up from germline, CDR1 is LGHDT and CDR2 is YNNKEL (reference sequence). This CDR3 spans 21 amino acids. V shed 0 bases and J 2 bases; nucleotides not matched to a gene: 22. For the CDR3, the DNA is TGTGCCAGCAGCCAAGATCCCCAGGCAGTCTCCAATCGGGAGGTGCCCTACGAGCAGTACTTC. Translating gives CASSQDPQAVSNREVPYEQYF.

The rearrangement links TRBV15 to TRBJ1-3, with D possibly TRBD1 on 6 matching bases. Deletions cut 0 bases from V and 2 bases from J, with 8 bases between. In germline, CDR1 is LNHNV, CDR2 YYDKDF (reference sequence). The CDR3 has 15 residues. The CDR3 nucleotides are TGTGCCACCAGCAGAGATTGGGGGCCTGGAAACACCATATATTTT. It codes for CATSRDWGPGNTIYF.

This sequence joins TRBV2 and TRBJ2-7, with TRBD2 matching over 13 bases. Germline loops: CDR1 SNHLY, CDR2 FYNNEI. The CDR3 runs 17 residues. Trimming removed 5 bases from V and 4 bases from J; junction bases left unmatched: 11. The CDR3 spells CASSPSWRLAGGYEQYF. The CDR3 region has the DNA TGTGCCAGCAGTCCAAGCTGGCGACTAGCGGGAGGATACGAGCAGTACTTC. The full variable domain, in which reference TRBV2 and TRBJ2-7 provide the parts outside the CDR3, is EPEVTQTPSHQVTQMGQEVILRCVPISNHLYFYWYRQILGQKVEFLVSFYNNEISEKSEIFDDQFSVERPDGSNFTLKIRSTKLEDSAMYFCASSPSWRLAGGYEQYFGPGTRLTVT.

The V call is TRBV21-1, the J call TRBJ1-1; the table's D call TRBD1 went unverified against the DNA. TRBV21-1 corresponds to a pseudogene. This CDR3 has 14 amino acids. CDR3: CASSKGPLNTEAFF. The CDR3 DNA sequence: TGTGCCAGCAGCAAAGGGCCCCTGAACACTGAAGCTTTCTTT.

This clone appeared a few times. The V gene is TRBV28, the J gene TRBJ2-7; TRBD2 might be the D (5 bases). The CDR3 contains 15 residues. Germline CDR1 and CDR2: MDHEN and SYDVKM. Deletions cut 7 bases from V and 5 bases from J, with 21 bases between. In DNA, the CDR3 is TGTGCCAGCACCGTTAGCGAGCGCCATTTCCACGAGCAGTACTTC. This sequence encodes CASTVSERHFHEQYF.

This chain uses TRBV24-1 with TRBJ2-7; 11 bases match TRBD2. Germline CDR1 and CDR2: KGHDR and SFDVKD. The CDR3 runs 16 residues. V dropped 0 bases and J dropped 0; count of bases not matched to a gene: 0. The CDR3 DNA reads as TGTGCCACCAGTGATTTGGGGACTAGCGGCTCCTACGAGCAGTACTTC. Its translation: CATSDLGTSGSYEQYF.

The rearrangement links TRBV10-3 to TRBJ2-1, with 10 nucleotides matching TRBD2. The V segment lost 3 bases and the J segment 6 bases; nucleotides outside the gene matches: 5. Germline loops: CDR1 ENHRY, CDR2 SYGVKD. This CDR3 has 15 amino acids. This chain's CDR3 is CAISDKREGGNEQFF. The CDR3 nucleotides read TGTGCCATCAGTGATAAGCGGGAGGGGGGCAATGAGCAGTTCTTC.

This clone was found once. This rearrangement joins TRBV5-5 to TRBJ2-5, with 9 bases lining up with TRBD1. CDR1 is SGHKS, CDR2 YYEKEE, per germline (reference sequence). With V trimmed by 4 bases and J by 1 base, 8 bases remained unmatched. The CDR3 runs to 16 residues. In DNA, the CDR3 is TGTGCCAGCAGCCATACTGCGGGACAGGGCCAAGAGACCCAGTACTTC. Amino acid sequence: CASSHTAGQGQETQYF.

This clone was observed once. The chain has TRBV3-1 (or the pseudogene TRBV3-2) and TRBJ2-7, with D perhaps matching TRBD1 (6 bases). V gave up 2 bases and J gave up 6 bases, with 11 bases separating them. The CDR3 consists of 13 residues. The germline gives CDR1 LGHDT, CDR2 YNNKEL (reference sequence). The CDR3 reads CASSQTTGSEQYF. The DNA for the CDR3 is TGTGCCAGCAGCCAAACCACAGGGAGCGAGCAGTACTTC.

The gene calls are TRBV19 and TRBJ1-1; possibly TRBD1 for D (6 bases). The CDR3 covers 14 residues. Germline assignment: CDR1 LNHDA and CDR2 SQIVND (reference sequence). Trimming took 7 bases from V and 2 from J, leaving 14 bases between them. The CDR3 reads CASKGGGSNTEAFF. The DNA of the CDR3 is TGTGCCAGTAAGGGGGGGGGATCTAACACTGAAGCTTTCTTT.

The genes are TRBV5-1 and TRBJ2-7; the match to TRBD2 covers 15 bases. Germline V CDR1 and CDR2: SGHRS, YFSETQ. The CDR3 runs to 17 residues. Unmatched junction bases numbered 6, after V lost 4 bases and J lost 1 base. The CDR3 sequence: CASSPGLAGGVSYEQYF. For the CDR3, the DNA is TGCGCCAGCAGCCCTGGACTAGCGGGAGGGGTATCCTACGAGCAGTACTTC.